This TCR beta chain is from a study of blood T cell repertoires in COVID-19. The method was immunoSEQ multiplex PCR; TCRdb's version includes in-frame clones alone and lacks a portion of them. The data show around 250,000 clones, roughly nine tenths seen once. Germline loops: CDR1 SGHDT, CDR2 YYEEEE. This CDR3 has 17 amino acids. V shed 2 bases and J shed 7 bases, with 21 bases lying between them. This receptor was identified in a human donor in a cohort exposed to, infected with or recovered from COVID-19 (not recorded which). The donor label of this sample is uncertain. Sequenced material: PBMCs or T cells enriched from blood (not recorded which). This chain connects TRBV5-6 to TRBJ1-4; D is undetermined. The CDR3 DNA sequence: TGTGCCAGCAGCTTAGAGGGATGGAGACCGATCCCTGAAAAACTGTTTTTT. Translation gives CASSLEGWRPIPEKLFF.